One sample yielded the 2 T cell receptor beta chains listed below, sequenced in a study of cytomegalovirus exposure and HLA in healthy donors. PCR involved 60 Vbeta and 13 Jbeta primers. The table came from immunoSEQ multiplex PCR; TCRdb's copy has only in-frame clones and leaves some out. The sample yields around 120,000 clones, more than 60% seen once. The specimen was PBMCs. Receptors originate from a man aged 35-49 years in good health and CMV-seropositive.

The chain links TRBV29-1 to TRBJ2-7; D may match TRBD1 or TRBD2 (6 bases each). The CDR3 extends over 15 amino acids. The V end was cut by 5 bases, the J end by 0 bases, with 17 bases between. Germline assignment: CDR1 SQVTM and CDR2 ANQGSEA. CDR3 residues: CSVQGGLLYSYEQYF. CDR3 sequence (DNA): TGCAGCGTTCAAGGGGGGCTACTATACTCCTACGAGCAGTACTTC.

The J gene is TRBJ2-3, the V gene TRBV19; D is possibly TRBD1 (5 bases). Germline V gene data show CDR1 as LNHDA and CDR2 as SQIVND (reference sequence). V dropped 6 bases and J dropped 5 bases, with 24 bases sitting between them. This CDR3 region has 17 residues. CDR3 nucleotide sequence: TGTGCCAGTAGACAGGCGCCAGGGTACATTACTGGAGATACGCAGTATTTT. This encodes CASRQAPGYITGDTQYF.